This T cell receptor (beta chain) originates from a study of blood T cell repertoires in COVID-19. Study as a whole: T cells, B-cell-depleted T cells, or PBMCs supplied cDNA or gDNA.

Germline V gene sequence: CDR1 LGHDT, CDR2 YNNKEL (reference sequence). The CDR3 totals 13 residues. Trimming pared 2 bases from V and 9 bases from J, leaving 14 bases between. Authors' methods: Using reference gene primer amplification, nucleated cell counts were estimated. The protocol was immunoSEQ multiplex PCR, while the TCRdb copy is restricted to in-frame clones and leaves out a portion. The V and J calls and clone size were taken over from that table, and D and trimming were inferred from the DNA. In the table there are 150,000 to 180,000 clones, approximately 83% of which are singletons. The genes are TRBV3-1 (or the pseudogene TRBV3-2) and TRBJ2-7; D is perhaps TRBD2 (6 bases). The TCR sequence derives from a woman aged 55-75 years with COVID-19, enrolled during active disease. The sequenced sample was peripheral blood. Here the CDR3 reads CASSQNRGSSQYF. Here the CDR3 DNA reads TGTGCCAGCAGCCAAAATCGGGGGTCTTCGCAGTACTTC.